The 26 T cell receptor beta chains reported below all come from one sample, sequenced in a study of blood T cells in healthy people across ages. A second PCR of roughly 7 to 11 cycles used a sample-barcoded 5' primer and a J-beta primer mix. One entry per CDR3 protein, called by TCRdb with MiXCR from the 5' RACE reads. This table has about 930,000 distinct CDR3 sequences, around 29% appearing once. The sample also formed part of further work on T cells of mothers and their children.

Sequencing was performed on blood. The receptor source for this set is a woman aged 40 to 50 in good health.

The chain has TRBV11-2 and TRBJ1-2; 10 bases line up with TRBD1. The CDR3 covers 15 residues. The germline V gene has CDR1 SGHAT and CDR2 FQNNGV. Trimming at V came to 4 bases and at J to 8 bases, leaving 10 bases not matched to a gene. CDR3 region: CASSWGQGILRGYTF. CDR3 DNA sequence: TGTGCCAGCAGCTGGGGACAGGGGATCCTTCGGGGCTACACCTTC.

The V and J genes are TRBV12-3 or TRBV12-4 and TRBJ1-3, with TRBD1 as a possible D gene (6 bases). The V gene lost 5 bases and the J gene lost 0 bases, with 14 bases spanning the gap. The CDR3 has 16 amino acids. CDR3 amino acids: CASSLGGAISGNTIYF. CDR3 bases: TGTGCCAGCAGTCTAGGGGGGGCGATCTCTGGAAACACCATATATTTT.

A word on this clonotype: One junction end does not reproduce the germline sequence, and a read error may be involved. This chain's CDR3 is CASSIFSYGHTF. CDR3 nucleotides: TGTGCCAGCAGTATTTTCTCCTATGGCCACACCTTC. V and J are TRBV7-9 and TRBJ1-2; D is unresolved. The CDR3 covers 12 residues. From germline, CDR1 is SEHNR and CDR2 FQNEAQ (reference sequence).

This clonotype was found a few times. The J gene is TRBJ2-1, the V gene TRBV18, with 8 bases that match TRBD2. CDR3 size: 14 residues. J was trimmed by 8 bases and V by 3 bases; bases with no gene match: 6. Germline values: CDR1 KGHSH, CDR2 LQKENI. CDR3 sequence: CASSPRGGRDEQFF. CDR3 DNA sequence: TGTGCCAGCTCACCCCGGGGGGGCCGGGATGAGCAGTTCTTC. Supplemented by reference TRBV18 and TRBJ2-1, the full variable domain reads NAGVMQNPRHLVRRRGQEARLRCSPMKGHSHVYWYRQLPEEGLKFMVYLQKENIIDESGMPKERFSAEFPKEGPSILRIQQVVRGDSAAYFCASSPRGGRDEQFFGPGTRLTVL.

The chain uses TRBV20-1 and TRBJ1-1, with 8 bases that match TRBD1. The J segment lost 1 base and the V segment lost 4 bases, leaving 5 bases of the junction unmatched. The germline gives CDR1 DFQATT, CDR2 SNEGSKA (reference sequence). CDR3 size: 14 residues. The CDR3 nucleotides read TGCAGTGCTACCCAGGGGGCCAGGAACACTGAAGCTTTCTTT. Residues: CSATQGARNTEAFF.

This clonotype was found a few times. The V gene is TRBV7-9, the J gene TRBJ1-2; TRBD1 aligns across 9 bases. Germline CDR1 reads SEHNR; CDR2 reads FQNEAQ (reference sequence). Trimming removed 4 bases from V and 2 bases from J; junction bases left unmatched: 8. This CDR3 contains 16 residues. The DNA of the CDR3 is TGTGCCAGCAGCTCCGGGACAGGGCTGTCGAACTATGGCTACACCTTC. Its protein is CASSSGTGLSNYGYTF.

This clonotype was observed a handful of times. V and J are TRBV6-2 or TRBV6-3 and TRBJ1-5; D gene unclear. Germline V gene lookup returns CDR1 MNHEY and CDR2 SVGEGT. The CDR3 spans 15 residues. Between the trimmed V and J ends, which lost 5 bases and 2 bases, there was a span of 13 bases. The DNA for the CDR3 is TGTGCCAGCAGTGTTGTCTCACGTGGCAATCAGCCCCAGCATTTT. It encodes CASSVVSRGNQPQHF.

The chain recombines TRBV11-2 with TRBJ1-3, with a tentative D call TRBD1 (6 bases). CDR3 length equals 16 residues. Trimming shortened V by 5 bases and J by 2 bases, and 16 bases separated the two germline ends. Looked up from germline, CDR1 is SGHAT and CDR2 is FQNNGV. The chain's CDR3 is CASSPQTRGAGNTIYF. For the CDR3, the DNA is TGTGCCAGCAGCCCACAAACTAGGGGGGCTGGAAACACCATATATTTT.

This clonotype showed up just a few times. The chain links TRBV3-1 to TRBJ2-5; D gene ambiguous. The CDR3 extends over 14 amino acids. Trimming left V 4 bases short and J 1 base short, with 10 bases between. Germline V gene lookup returns CDR1 LGHDT and CDR2 YNNKEL (reference sequence). In DNA form, the CDR3 reads TGTGCCAGCAGCCCAGAGGTAGTCCAAGAGACCCAGTACTTC. It is translated as CASSPEVVQETQYF.

This clonotype has more than one count but fewer than ten. V usage is TRBV6-4 and J usage is TRBJ2-5, with a possible D match to TRBD2 (5 bases). CDR3 length: 13 amino acids. Germline V lookup: CDR1 MRHNA, CDR2 SNTAGT. Trimming cost V 2 bases and J 11 bases, with 15 bases left between them. In DNA form, the CDR3 reads TGTGCCAGCAGTGACAGTAGCGCAGATACGCAGTACTTC. Amino acid sequence: CASSDSSADTQYF.

This clonotype was seen a single time. This sequence is one base from a far larger clone and is likely a read error. The rearrangement links TRBV4-3 to TRBJ1-2; TRBD1 might be the D (5 bases). The CDR3 sequence is 14 residues long. V was shortened by 8 bases and J by 0 bases, with 13 bases between the two germline ends. Germline V gives CDR1 LGHNA, CDR2 YSLEER. The CDR3 nucleotides read TGCGCCAGCGGCCGCAGGGATACTAACTATGGCTACACCTTC. Its protein is CASGRRDTNYGYTF.

The CDR3 sequence: CSVFRARGPRHEQYF. For the CDR3, the DNA is TGCAGCGTTTTCCGAGCGCGGGGCCCACGTCACGAGCAGTACTTC. The V and J genes are TRBV29-1 and TRBJ2-7, with D possibly matching TRBD2 (6 bases). The CDR3 runs to 15 residues. The germline V gene has CDR1 SQVTM and CDR2 ANQGSEA. The V end was cut by 5 bases, the J end by 5 bases, with 22 bases between.

This clonotype was counted only a few times. The chain employs TRBV20-1 and TRBJ2-3, with D unresolved. Germline assignment: CDR1 DFQATT and CDR2 SNEGSKA (reference sequence). Trimming stripped 2 bases from V and 0 bases from J, with 12 bases between. This CDR3 is built from 15 residues. CDR3 nucleotide sequence: TGCAGTGCTAGACAAATTGGGTCTAGCACAGATACGCAGTATTTT. It codes for CSARQIGSSTDTQYF.

The chain uses TRBV9 and TRBJ1-2; D uncertain. V was trimmed by 2 bases and J by 8 bases, leaving 16 bases between them. From germline, CDR1 is SGDLS and CDR2 YYNGEE. The CDR3 extends over 14 amino acids. CDR3 protein: CASSVGLPLGGYTF. Written as DNA, the CDR3 is TGTGCCAGCAGCGTTGGGCTTCCCCTTGGCGGCTACACCTTC.

The chain combines TRBV20-1 with TRBJ2-2; 7 bases match TRBD1. Trimming cost V 1 base and J 5 bases; bases outside gene matches: 10. This CDR3 has 16 amino acids. From germline, CDR1 is DFQATT and CDR2 SNEGSKA (reference sequence). The CDR3 sequence is CSARAEPGQPTGELFF. CDR3 DNA: TGCAGTGCTAGAGCCGAACCGGGACAGCCGACCGGGGAGCTGTTTTTT.

This clonotype was counted only a few times. The V call is TRBV28, the J call TRBJ1-5, with D possibly being TRBD1 (6 bases). CDR3 length: 16 amino acids. Per germline, CDR1 MDHEN and CDR2 SYDVKM. Between the trimmed V and J ends, which lost 5 bases and 0 bases, there was a span of 14 bases. As DNA, the CDR3 is TGTGCCAGCAGTCAATCGGGACACTATAGCAATCAGCCCCAGCATTTT. This sequence encodes CASSQSGHYSNQPQHF. The full variable domain, completed using reference TRBV28 and TRBJ1-5, is DVKVTQSSRYLVKRTGEKVFLECVQDMDHENMFWYRQDPGLGLRLIYFSYDVKMKEKGDIPEGYSVSREKKERFSLILESASTNQTSMYLCASSQSGHYSNQPQHFGDGTRLSIL.

This clonotype was counted only a few times. This sequence joins TRBV27 and TRBJ1-2, with D possibly TRBD1 on 6 matching bases. Trimming cost V 6 bases and J 4 bases, with 18 bases left between them. This CDR3 region has 15 residues. Germline CDR1 reads MNHEY; CDR2 reads SMNVEV (reference sequence). DNA of the CDR3: TGTGCCAGCAGCTTGAACCGGGACACCATCTATGGCTACACCTTC. Its protein product is CASSLNRDTIYGYTF.

This chain uses TRBV7-9 with TRBJ2-7; a possible D gene is TRBD1 (6 bases). Trimming shortened V by 2 bases and J by 9 bases, and 14 bases separated the two germline ends. The CDR3 runs 13 residues. Germline CDR1 reads SEHNR; CDR2 reads FQNEAQ (reference sequence). The CDR3 DNA is TGTGCCAGCAGCTTATCAGGGGTCGTAGGGCAGTACTTC. Translation gives CASSLSGVVGQYF. The variable domain in full, with the rest retrieved from reference TRBV7-9 and TRBJ2-7, is DTGVSQNPRHKITKRGQNVTFRCDPISEHNRLYWYRQTLGQGPEFLTYFQNEAQLEKSRLLSDRFSAERPKGSFSTLEIQRTEQGDSAMYLCASSLSGVVGQYFGPGTRLTVT.

The V and J genes are TRBV6-6 and TRBJ1-6; possible D gene TRBD1, 6 bases. The CDR3 covers 17 residues. CDR1 is MNHNY and CDR2 is SVGAGI in the germline V gene (reference sequence). Trimming removed 0 bases from V and 8 bases from J, with 17 bases in between. CDR3 sequence: CASSYSISAGVDSPLHF. The CDR3 DNA sequence: TGTGCCAGCAGTTACTCGATTTCCGCAGGGGTGGATTCACCCCTCCACTTT.

This clonotype has just a few counts. The chain joins TRBV7-9 to TRBJ1-2, with 8 nucleotides matching TRBD1. The CDR3 contains 17 residues. Trimming took 3 bases from V and 2 from J; bases not matched to a gene: 11. CDR1 and CDR2 (germline): SEHNR, FQNEAQ (reference sequence). CDR3 coding DNA: TGTGCCAGCAGCTTTCCCGGGACAGGTAGTTCCAACTATGGCTACACCTTC. As protein: CASSFPGTGSSNYGYTF.

This clonotype was counted a few times. The CDR3 sequence: CATSRDRGGLETQYF. The CDR3 nucleotides read TGTGCCACCAGCAGAGATCGGGGAGGGTTAGAGACCCAGTACTTC. This chain uses TRBV15 with TRBJ2-5, with 7 bases identical to TRBD2. The V gene end was trimmed by 0 bases and the J gene end by 4 bases; junction bases not matched to a gene: 5. This CDR3 comprises 15 residues. Germline lookup yields CDR1 LNHNV and CDR2 YYDKDF (reference sequence). Full variable domain (rest looked up from reference TRBV15 and TRBJ2-5): DAMVIQNPRYQVTQFGKPVTLSCSQTLNHNVMYWYQQKSSQAPKLLFHYYDKDFNNEADTPDNFQSRRPNTSFCFLDIRSPGLGDTAMYLCATSRDRGGLETQYFGPGTRLLVL.

This clonotype was found a few times. The chain employs TRBV12-3 or TRBV12-4 and TRBJ2-7; tentatively, D is TRBD1 (5 bases). V lost 5 bases, J lost 4 bases, and 18 bases lay in between. The CDR3 loop spans 15 amino acids. CDR3 amino acids: CASSKDSPGRYEQYF. The CDR3 DNA follows: TGTGCCAGCAGTAAAGACAGCCCGGGTCGGTACGAGCAGTACTTC.

The J gene is TRBJ2-5, the V gene TRBV18, with 13 bases matching TRBD2. In germline, CDR1 is KGHSH, CDR2 LQKENI. The CDR3 runs to 17 residues. J gave up 11 bases and V 0 bases, and 12 bases lay outside the gene matches. CDR3 residues: CASSPPGGLAGMDEQYF. The CDR3 DNA sequence: TGTGCCAGCTCACCACCGGGGGGACTAGCGGGGATGGATGAGCAGTACTTC. Variable domain in full (rest from reference TRBV18 and TRBJ2-5): NAGVMQNPRHLVRRRGQEARLRCSPMKGHSHVYWYRQLPEEGLKFMVYLQKENIIDESGMPKERFSAEFPKEGPSILRIQQVVRGDSAAYFCASSPPGGLAGMDEQYFGPGTRLLVL.

The V and J genes are TRBV7-2 and TRBJ2-7; D not certain. The CDR3 runs 14 residues. Trimming shortened V by 4 bases and J by 1 base, and 11 bases separated the two germline ends. Germline loops: CDR1 SGHTA, CDR2 FQGNSA. This chain's CDR3 is CASSSNQVSYEQYF. The CDR3 bases are TGTGCCAGCAGCTCCAATCAGGTGTCCTACGAGCAGTACTTC.

The chain has TRBV6-2 or TRBV6-3 and TRBJ1-2; 7 bases align to TRBD1. CDR3 length: 15 residues. The V gene's germline CDR1 is MNHEY and CDR2 SVGEGT. V lost 2 bases, J lost 2 bases, and 5 bases stayed unmatched. The CDR3 is CASSYARGLNYGYTF. Here the CDR3 DNA reads TGTGCCAGCAGTTACGCGAGGGGGCTCAACTATGGCTACACCTTC.

The chain is built from TRBV29-1 and TRBJ1-1; 8 positions agree with TRBD1. In germline, CDR1 is SQVTM, CDR2 ANQGSEA. The CDR3 consists of 13 residues. V shed 7 bases and J 0 bases; nucleotides not matched to a gene: 4. Here the CDR3 DNA reads TGCAGCGCAAGGACAGGGATGAACACTGAAGCTTTCTTT. It translates to CSARTGMNTEAFF.